The clone carrying this TCR beta chain was recorded at least ten times. A 10-nucleotide random UMI tagged transcripts in template-switch 5'RACE cDNA synthesis. TCRdb passed the 5' RACE reads through MiXCR, listing each CDR3 protein once. The sample contains 15,000 to 25,000 distinct CDR3 sequences, 7.5% of which appear only once. The entry originates in a study of neurological immune-mediated disorders. The CDR3 totals 15 residues. V was pared by 0 bases and J by 6 bases, with 12 bases between. Germline CDR1 reads ENHRY; CDR2 reads SYGVKD. The chain combines TRBV10-3 with TRBJ2-1; no firm D call. The sequence came from a woman aged 25 to 39 with HTLV-1-associated myelopathy (HAM/TSP). Sequencing was carried out using CD8+ T cells from blood. CDR3: CAISESITLGNEQFF. The CDR3 DNA sequence: TGTGCCATCAGTGAGTCTATAACTTTGGGCAATGAGCAGTTCTTC.